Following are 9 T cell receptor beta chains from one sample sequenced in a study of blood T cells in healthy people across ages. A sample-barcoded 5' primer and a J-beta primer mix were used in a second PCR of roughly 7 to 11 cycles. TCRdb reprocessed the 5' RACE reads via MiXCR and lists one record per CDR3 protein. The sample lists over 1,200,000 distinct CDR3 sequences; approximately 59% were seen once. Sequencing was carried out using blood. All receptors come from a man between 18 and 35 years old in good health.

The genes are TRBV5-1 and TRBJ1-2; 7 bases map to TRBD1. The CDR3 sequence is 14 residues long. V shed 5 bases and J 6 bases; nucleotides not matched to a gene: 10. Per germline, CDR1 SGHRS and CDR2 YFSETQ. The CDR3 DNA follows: TGCGCCAGCAGATCGACAGGGAACACGGATGGCTACACCTTC. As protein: CASRSTGNTDGYTF.

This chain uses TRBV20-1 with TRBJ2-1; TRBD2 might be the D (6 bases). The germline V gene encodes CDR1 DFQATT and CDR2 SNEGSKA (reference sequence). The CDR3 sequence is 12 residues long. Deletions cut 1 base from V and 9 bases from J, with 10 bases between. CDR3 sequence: CSARVLASEQFF. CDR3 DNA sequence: TGCAGTGCTAGAGTCCTAGCGTCTGAGCAGTTCTTC.

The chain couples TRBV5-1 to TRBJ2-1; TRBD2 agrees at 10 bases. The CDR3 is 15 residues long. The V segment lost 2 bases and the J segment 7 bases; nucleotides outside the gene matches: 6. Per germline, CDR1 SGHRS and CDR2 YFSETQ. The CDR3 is CASSFRAGGVNEQFF. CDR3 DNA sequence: TGCGCCAGCAGCTTCCGAGCGGGGGGGGTGAATGAGCAGTTCTTC.

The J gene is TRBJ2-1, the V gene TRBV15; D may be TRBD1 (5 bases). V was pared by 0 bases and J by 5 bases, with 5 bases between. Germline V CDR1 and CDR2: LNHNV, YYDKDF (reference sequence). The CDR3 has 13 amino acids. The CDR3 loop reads CATSREQDNEQFF. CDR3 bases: TGTGCCACCAGCAGAGAACAGGACAATGAGCAGTTCTTC. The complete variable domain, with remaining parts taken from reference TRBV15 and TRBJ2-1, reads DAMVIQNPRYQVTQFGKPVTLSCSQTLNHNVMYWYQQKSSQAPKLLFHYYDKDFNNEADTPDNFQSRRPNTSFCFLDIRSPGLGDTAMYLCATSREQDNEQFFGPGTRLTVL.

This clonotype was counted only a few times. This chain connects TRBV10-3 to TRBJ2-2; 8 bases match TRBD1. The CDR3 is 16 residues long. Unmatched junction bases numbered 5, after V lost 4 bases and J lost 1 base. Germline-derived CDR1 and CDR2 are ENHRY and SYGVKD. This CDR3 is CAISGGTGLNTGELFF. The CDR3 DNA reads TGTGCCATCAGTGGGGGGACAGGATTGAACACCGGGGAGCTGTTTTTT.

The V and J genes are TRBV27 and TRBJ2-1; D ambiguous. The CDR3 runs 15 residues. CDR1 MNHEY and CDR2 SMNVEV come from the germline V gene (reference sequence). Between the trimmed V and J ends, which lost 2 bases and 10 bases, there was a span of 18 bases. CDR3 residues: CASSLLGGPAEEQFF. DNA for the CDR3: TGTGCCAGCAGTTTACTAGGCGGTCCGGCAGAGGAGCAGTTCTTC.

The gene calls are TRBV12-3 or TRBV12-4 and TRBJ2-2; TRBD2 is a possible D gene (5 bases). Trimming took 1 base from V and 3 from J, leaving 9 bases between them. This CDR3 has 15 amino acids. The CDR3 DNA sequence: TGTGCCAGCAGTTTAGGAGGGTTGGACACCGGGGAGCTGTTTTTT. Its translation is CASSLGGLDTGELFF.

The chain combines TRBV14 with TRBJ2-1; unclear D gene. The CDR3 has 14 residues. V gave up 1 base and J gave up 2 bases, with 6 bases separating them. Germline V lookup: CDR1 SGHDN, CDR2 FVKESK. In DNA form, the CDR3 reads TGTGCCAGCAGCCAAGGGTTCCCCTACAATGAGCAGTTCTTC. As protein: CASSQGFPYNEQFF.

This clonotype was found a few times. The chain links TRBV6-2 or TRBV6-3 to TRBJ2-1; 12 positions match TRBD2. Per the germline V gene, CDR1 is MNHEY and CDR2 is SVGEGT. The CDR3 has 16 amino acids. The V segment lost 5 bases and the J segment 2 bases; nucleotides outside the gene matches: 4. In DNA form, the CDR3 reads TGTGCCAGCAGTCTAGCGGGAGGGATTGCCTACAATGAGCAGTTCTTC. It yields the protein CASSLAGGIAYNEQFF.